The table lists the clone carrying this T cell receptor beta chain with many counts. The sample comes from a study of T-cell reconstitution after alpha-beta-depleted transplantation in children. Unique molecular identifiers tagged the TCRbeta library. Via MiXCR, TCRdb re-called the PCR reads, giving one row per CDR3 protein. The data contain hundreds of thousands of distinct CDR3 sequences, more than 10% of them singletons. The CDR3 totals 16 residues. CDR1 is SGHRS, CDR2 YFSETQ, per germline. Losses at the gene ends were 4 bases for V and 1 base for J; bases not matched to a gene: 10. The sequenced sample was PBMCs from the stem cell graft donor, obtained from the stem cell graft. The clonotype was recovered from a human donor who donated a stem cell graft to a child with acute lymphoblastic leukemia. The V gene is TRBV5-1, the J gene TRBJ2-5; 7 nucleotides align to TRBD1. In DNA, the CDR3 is TGCGCCAGCAGCCCGGGCCTCGCAGGGGGCCAAGAGACCCAGTACTTC. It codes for CASSPGLAGGQETQYF. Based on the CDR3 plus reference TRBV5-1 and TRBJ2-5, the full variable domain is KAGVTQTPRYLIKTRGQQVTLSCSPISGHRSVSWYQQTPGQGLQFLFEYFSETQRNKGNFPGRFSGRQFSNSRSEMNVSTLELGDSALYLCASSPGLAGGQETQYFGPGTRLLVL.